This TCR beta chain was identified in a study of blood T cell repertoires in COVID-19. CDR1 MNHEY and CDR2 SVGEGT come from the germline V gene. This CDR3 comprises 14 residues. Trimming removed 2 bases at V and 6 bases at J, with 11 bases between. In the authors' methods: Researchers report that nucleated cell counts were estimated from reference gene primer amplification. Sequencing was performed with immunoSEQ multiplex PCR; in TCRdb, only in-frame clones are kept and a portion is missing. For V, J and clone size, that table is used; D and trimming come from the DNA. The table shows around 100,000 clones, with roughly 90% occurring only once. Followed over time, Seattle patients had been enrolled while infection was active.

V and J are TRBV6-2 or TRBV6-3 and TRBJ2-4; no clear D gene. The specimen was peripheral blood. This clonotype was obtained from a woman aged 50 to 60 with COVID-19, enrolled during active disease. This CDR3 is CASSYDGRRNIQYF. For the CDR3, the DNA is TGTGCCAGCAGTTACGACGGTCGGAGAAACATTCAGTACTTC.